What follows are 13 T cell receptor beta chains derived from one specimen sequenced in a study of shared clonotypes between healthy human individuals. Method: immunoSEQ multiplex PCR; TCRdb's copy keeps in-frame clones and lacks some. In the table there are millions of clones, more than 85% of which are singletons. The sequencing input was naive CD4+ T cells from PBMCs. Subset here: CD45RA+ positively selected. All receptors derive from a man aged 18 to 29 in good health. Some clones in this sample may be carry-over from other donors' samples.

This clone was picked up one time. The rearrangement links TRBV30 to TRBJ2-7; D uncertain. Germline assignment: CDR1 GTSNPN and CDR2 SVGIG (reference sequence). The V end lost 3 bases, the J end lost 6 bases, and 18 bases lay between the germline ends. The CDR3 length is 14 residues. This chain's CDR3 is CAWSPISPGGEQYF. CDR3 DNA: TGTGCCTGGAGCCCTATTTCTCCCGGCGGCGAGCAGTACTTC.

Regarding this clone: The sample has other DNA sequences that encode this CDR3 too. CDR3 DNA sequence: TGTGCCAGCAGCCTCCGGGACTCAACCTACAATGAGCAGTTCTTC. It encodes CASSLRDSTYNEQFF. The rearrangement joins TRBV7-3 to TRBJ2-1, with TRBD2 as a possible D gene (6 bases). The CDR3 is 15 residues long. V dropped 5 bases and J dropped 2 bases, with 13 bases sitting between them. Germline V CDR1 and CDR2: SGHTA, FQGTGA. The variable domain in full, with the rest retrieved from reference TRBV7-3 and TRBJ2-1, is GAGVSQTPSNKVTEKGKYVELRCDPISGHTALYWYRQSLGQGPEFLIYFQGTGAADDSGLPNDRFFAVRPEGSVSTLKIQRTERGDSAVYLCASSLRDSTYNEQFFGPGTRLTVL.

The chain carries TRBV6-5 and TRBJ2-5, with D unresolved. Germline assignment: CDR1 MNHEY and CDR2 SVGAGI. The V gene lost 2 bases and the J gene lost 7 bases, with 14 bases spanning the gap. The CDR3 spans 14 residues. Here the CDR3 DNA reads TGTGCCAGCAGTTACGGCGAAGGGAAGGGGACCCAGTACTTC. Amino acid sequence: CASSYGEGKGTQYF.

Remarks on this clone: At one of its ends the junction is not consistent with the germline gene, which may arise from a read error. The chain links TRBV11-2 to TRBJ2-3; D possibly uses TRBD1 or TRBD2 (6 bases each). There are 13 residues in the CDR3. Germline values: CDR1 SGHAT, CDR2 FQNNGV. CDR3 amino acids: CASSLGGNPGADF. In nucleotides, the CDR3 is TGTGCCAGCAGCTTAGGAGGAAACCCGGGGGCGGATTTT.

This rearrangement joins TRBV5-1 to TRBJ2-1; D call uncertain. V was clipped by 2 bases and J by 0 bases, with 9 bases between them. CDR3 length: 15 residues. CDR1 is SGHRS and CDR2 is YFSETQ in the germline V gene. The CDR3, as DNA: TGCGCCAGCAGCTTTGGCTTCCCCTCCTACAATGAGCAGTTCTTC. Its translation: CASSFGFPSYNEQFF.

The chain uses TRBV25-1 and TRBJ2-5; D is perhaps TRBD2 (5 bases). Trimming left V 5 bases short and J 2 bases short, with 15 bases between. CDR3 length: 15 residues. Germline V gene lookup returns CDR1 MGHDK and CDR2 SYGVNS. CDR3 nucleotides: TGTGCCAGCAGTCCCGGGGTCCGAGGGCAAGAGACCCAGTACTTC. It translates to CASSPGVRGQETQYF.

The rearrangement uses TRBV5-1 and TRBJ1-1; 10 nucleotides match TRBD1. CDR1 SGHRS and CDR2 YFSETQ come from the germline V gene. Losses at the gene ends were 3 bases for V and 7 bases for J; bases not matched to a gene: 9. This CDR3 region has 15 residues. CDR3 nucleotide sequence: TGCGCCAGCAGCTCGACAGGGGGCGAAGTGAGTGAAGCTTTCTTT. It yields the protein CASSSTGGEVSEAFF.

The chain is built from TRBV28 and TRBJ2-1; D might be TRBD1 (5 bases). The ends were cut back, 5 bases at V and 0 bases at J, with 11 bases in the middle. CDR1 is MDHEN, CDR2 SYDVKM, per germline. This CDR3 is built from 15 residues. CDR3 residues: CASSLGHSSYNEQFF. Written as DNA, the CDR3 is TGTGCCAGCAGTCTCGGACACAGCTCCTACAATGAGCAGTTCTTC.

The V gene is TRBV6-4, the J gene TRBJ1-5; no clear D gene. The V end was cut by 2 bases, the J end by 7 bases, with 12 bases between. Germline V CDR1 and CDR2: MRHNA, SNTAGT. The CDR3 spans 14 residues. The chain's CDR3 is CASSDPEEYQPQHF. In DNA, the CDR3 is TGTGCCAGCAGTGACCCCGAGGAATACCAGCCCCAGCATTTT.

This chain links TRBV19 with TRBJ2-7; perhaps TRBD2 as D (5 bases). The length of the CDR3 is 15 residues. V shed 2 bases and J shed 6 bases, with 17 bases lying between them. Germline CDR1 is LNHDA and CDR2 is SQIVND (reference sequence). CDR3 nucleotides: TGTGCCAGTAGTATAAGAGCGGAAGTTAAGGCCGAGCAGTACTTC. Translation: CASSIRAEVKAEQYF. Looking up the rest from reference TRBV19 and TRBJ2-7 gives the full variable domain: DGGITQSPKYLFRKEGQNVTLSCEQNLNHDAMYWYRQDPGQGLRLIYYSQIVNDFQKGDIAEGYSVSREKKESFPLTVTSAQKNPTAFYLCASSIRAEVKAEQYFGPGTRLTVT.

The V call is TRBV4-2, the J call TRBJ2-1, with TRBD2 matching over 7 bases. The CDR3 spans 18 residues. The V segment lost 2 bases and the J segment 1 base; nucleotides outside the gene matches: 11. Germline V gene sequence: CDR1 LGHNA, CDR2 YNFKEQ. The DNA for the CDR3 is TGTGCCAGCAGCCAATCTGCGTACCGGGACTATTCCTACAATGAGCAGTTCTTC. This codes for CASSQSAYRDYSYNEQFF.

The chain recombines TRBV29-1 with TRBJ2-7; D might be TRBD1 (6 bases). The CDR3 spans 12 residues. Germline values: CDR1 SQVTM, CDR2 ANQGSEA. The ends were cut back, 6 bases at V and 5 bases at J, with 14 bases in the middle. This CDR3 is CSVADRVDEQYF. The CDR3 bases are TGCAGCGTCGCGGACAGAGTCGACGAGCAGTACTTC.

The gene calls are TRBV5-8 and TRBJ2-5; TRBD1 agrees at 7 bases. CDR3 length equals 13 residues. J gave up 5 bases and V 4 bases, and 5 bases lay outside the gene matches. Germline loops: CDR1 SGHTS, CDR2 YDEGEE. The DNA for the CDR3 is TGTGCCAGCAGCAGGGGGCGTCCGGAGACCCAGTACTTC. It codes for CASSRGRPETQYF. The full variable domain, its missing parts supplied by reference TRBV5-8 and TRBJ2-5, is EAGVTQSPTHLIKTRGQQATLRCSPISGHTSVYWYQQALGLGLQFLLWYDEGEERNRGNFPPRFSGRQFPNYSSELNVNALELEDSALYLCASSRGRPETQYFGPGTRLLVL.